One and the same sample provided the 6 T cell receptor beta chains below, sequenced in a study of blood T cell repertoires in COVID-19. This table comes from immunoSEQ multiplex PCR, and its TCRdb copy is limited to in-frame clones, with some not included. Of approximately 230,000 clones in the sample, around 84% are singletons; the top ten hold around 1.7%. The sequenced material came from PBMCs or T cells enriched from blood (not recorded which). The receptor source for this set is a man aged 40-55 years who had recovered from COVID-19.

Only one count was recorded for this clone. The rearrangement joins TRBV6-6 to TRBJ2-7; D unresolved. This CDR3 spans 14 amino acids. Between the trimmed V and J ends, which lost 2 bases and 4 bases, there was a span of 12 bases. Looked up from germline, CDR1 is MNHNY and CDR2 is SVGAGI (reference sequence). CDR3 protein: CASSYAVRRYEQYF. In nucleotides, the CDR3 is TGTGCCAGCAGTTACGCGGTTAGAAGGTACGAGCAGTACTTC.

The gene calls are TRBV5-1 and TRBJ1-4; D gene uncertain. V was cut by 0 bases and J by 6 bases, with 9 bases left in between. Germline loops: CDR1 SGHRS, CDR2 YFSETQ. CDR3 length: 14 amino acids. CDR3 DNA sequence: TGCGCCAGCAGCTTGGCCGCCAGCGATGAAAAACTGTTTTTT. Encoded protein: CASSLAASDEKLFF.

The CDR3 nucleotides are TGTGCCAGCAGCCCGACAGGGGTTGAGACCCAGTACTTC. It is translated as CASSPTGVETQYF. V gene TRBV3-1 (or the pseudogene TRBV3-2) combines with J gene TRBJ2-5, with 8 bases aligning to TRBD1. V trimming: 4 bases; J trimming: 5 bases; junction bases outside the gene matches: 3. Germline lookup yields CDR1 LGHDT and CDR2 YNNKEL (reference sequence). The CDR3 contains 13 residues.

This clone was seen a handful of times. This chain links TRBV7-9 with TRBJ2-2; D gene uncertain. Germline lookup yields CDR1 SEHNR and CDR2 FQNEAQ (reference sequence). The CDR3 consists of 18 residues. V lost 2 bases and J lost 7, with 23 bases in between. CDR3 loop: CASSLSSIRHLFYGELFF. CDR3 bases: TGTGCCAGCAGCTTAAGTTCAATAAGACATTTATTCTACGGGGAGCTGTTTTTT.

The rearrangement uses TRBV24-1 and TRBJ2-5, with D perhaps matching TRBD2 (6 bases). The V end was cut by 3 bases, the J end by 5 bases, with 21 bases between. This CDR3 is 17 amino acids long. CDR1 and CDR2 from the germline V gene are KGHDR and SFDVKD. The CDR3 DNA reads TGTGCCACCAGTGATACCAATACAGGAAACCGGGGGGAGACCCAGTACTTC. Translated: CATSDTNTGNRGETQYF.

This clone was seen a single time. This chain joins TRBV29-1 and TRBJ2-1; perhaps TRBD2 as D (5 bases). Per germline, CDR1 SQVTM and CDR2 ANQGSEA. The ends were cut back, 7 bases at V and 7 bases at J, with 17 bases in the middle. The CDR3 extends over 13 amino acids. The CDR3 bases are TGCAGCGCCCTACGATTACTAGAAAATGAGCAGTTCTTC. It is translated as CSALRLLENEQFF.